This TCR beta chain was sequenced during a study of blood T cell repertoires in COVID-19. Study-level information: Collection of acute and convalescent COVID-19 samples took place in the United States, Italy and Spain.

Germline V CDR1 and CDR2: WNHNN, SYGVQD (reference sequence). V shed 2 bases and J 4 bases; nucleotides not matched to a gene: 5. The CDR3 has 15 amino acids. Clones were read by immunoSEQ multiplex PCR, and TCRdb kept only the in-frame ones, dropping some. The data show around 23,000 clones, with about nine tenths seen just once and approximately 7.5% held by the top ten. The chain links TRBV10-1 to TRBJ2-5; 9 bases agree with TRBD2. The sequence was obtained from a man aged 50 or older with active COVID-19. The source material was peripheral blood. CDR3 sequence: CASSERLAGRETQYF. The CDR3 region has the DNA TGCGCCAGCAGTGAGAGGCTAGCGGGGCGAGAGACCCAGTACTTC.